This T cell receptor (beta chain) originates from a study of identifying expanded T cells in peripheral blood. Study-wide results and caveats: Around 1.2 clones differed between technical replicates, versus around 15 and 19 over time.

This CDR3 has 15 residues. V dropped 3 bases and J dropped 3 bases, with 12 bases sitting between them. Germline-derived CDR1 and CDR2 are MGHRA and YSYEKL. TCRdb keeps only in-frame clones here, not all; method: immunoSEQ multiplex PCR. The sample carries about 130,000 clones, around 88% recorded once. This clone was detected once. The target antigen is unknown. This receptor was identified in a person between 18 and 75 years old in good health. The chain is built from TRBV4-1 and TRBJ1-3; a possible D gene is TRBD1 (6 bases). Sequencing was carried out using blood. CDR3 coding DNA: TGCGCCAGCAGCCAGTCACAGGGAATTGGAAACACCATATATTTT. It is translated as CASSQSQGIGNTIYF.